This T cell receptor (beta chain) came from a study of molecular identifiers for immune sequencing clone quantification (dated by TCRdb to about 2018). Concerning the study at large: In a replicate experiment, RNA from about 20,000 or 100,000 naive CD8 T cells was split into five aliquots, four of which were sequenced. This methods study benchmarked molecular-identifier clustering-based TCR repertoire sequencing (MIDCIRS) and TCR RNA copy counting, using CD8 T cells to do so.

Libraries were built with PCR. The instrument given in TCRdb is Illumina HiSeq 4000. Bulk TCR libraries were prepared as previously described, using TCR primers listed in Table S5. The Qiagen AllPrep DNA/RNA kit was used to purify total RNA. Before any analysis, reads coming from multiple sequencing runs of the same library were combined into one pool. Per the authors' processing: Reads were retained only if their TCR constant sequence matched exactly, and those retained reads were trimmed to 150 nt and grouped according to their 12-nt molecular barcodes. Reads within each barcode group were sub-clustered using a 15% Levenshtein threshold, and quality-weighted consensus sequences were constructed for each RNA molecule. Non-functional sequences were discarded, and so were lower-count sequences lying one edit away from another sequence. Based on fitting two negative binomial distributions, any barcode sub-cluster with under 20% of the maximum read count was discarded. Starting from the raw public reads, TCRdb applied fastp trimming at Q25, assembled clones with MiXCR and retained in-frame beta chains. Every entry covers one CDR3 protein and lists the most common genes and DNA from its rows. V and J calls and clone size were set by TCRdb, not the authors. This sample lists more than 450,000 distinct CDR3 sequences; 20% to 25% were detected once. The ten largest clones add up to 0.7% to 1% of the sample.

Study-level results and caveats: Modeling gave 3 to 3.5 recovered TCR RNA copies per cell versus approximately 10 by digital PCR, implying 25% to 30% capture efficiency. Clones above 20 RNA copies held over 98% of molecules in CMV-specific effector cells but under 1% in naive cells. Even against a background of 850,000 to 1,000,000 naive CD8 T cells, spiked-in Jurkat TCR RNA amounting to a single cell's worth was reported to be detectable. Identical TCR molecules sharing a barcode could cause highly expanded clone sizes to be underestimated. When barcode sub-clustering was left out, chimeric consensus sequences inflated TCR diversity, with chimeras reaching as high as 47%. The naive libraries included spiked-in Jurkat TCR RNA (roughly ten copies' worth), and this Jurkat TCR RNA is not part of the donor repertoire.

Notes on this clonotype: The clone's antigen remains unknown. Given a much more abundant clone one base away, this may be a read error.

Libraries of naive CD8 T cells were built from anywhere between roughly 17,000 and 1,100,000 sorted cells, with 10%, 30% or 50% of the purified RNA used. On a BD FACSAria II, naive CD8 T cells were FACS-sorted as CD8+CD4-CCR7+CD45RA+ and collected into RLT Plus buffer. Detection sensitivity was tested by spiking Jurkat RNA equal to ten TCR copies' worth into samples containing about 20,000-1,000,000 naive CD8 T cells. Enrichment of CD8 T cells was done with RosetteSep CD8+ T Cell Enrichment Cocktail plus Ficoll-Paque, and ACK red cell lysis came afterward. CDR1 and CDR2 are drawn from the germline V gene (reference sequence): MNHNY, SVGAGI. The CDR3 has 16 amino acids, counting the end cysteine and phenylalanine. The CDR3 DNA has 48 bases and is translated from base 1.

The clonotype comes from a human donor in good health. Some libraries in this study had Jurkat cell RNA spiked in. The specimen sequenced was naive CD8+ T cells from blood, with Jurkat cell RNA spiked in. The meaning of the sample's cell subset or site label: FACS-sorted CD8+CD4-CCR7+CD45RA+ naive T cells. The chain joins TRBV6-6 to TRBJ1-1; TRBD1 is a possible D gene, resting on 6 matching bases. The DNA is TGTGCCTGCAGTTACGCGGCAGGGGAGTTGAACACTGAAGCTTTCTTT. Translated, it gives CACSYAAGELNTEAFF.